The clone carrying this T cell receptor (beta chain) was observed a handful of times. Its antigen is unidentified. The data belong to a study of cytomegalovirus exposure and HLA in healthy donors. General study points: Many donors carried some public TCRs, although rarity characterized most TCR sequences.

PCR was performed using 60 Vbeta and 13 Jbeta primers. Sequencing used immunoSEQ multiplex PCR; TCRdb keeps in-frame clones, though not all of them. The profile shows roughly 200,000 clones, about three quarters of them singletons. V was clipped by 3 bases and J by 7 bases; unmatched bases: 8. Germline CDR1 reads SGDLS; CDR2 reads YYNGEE. The CDR3 runs to 15 residues. This chain links TRBV9 with TRBJ1-2; TRBD1 matches at 11 bases. This TCR was sampled from a woman aged 55-75 years in good health and CMV-seropositive. Sequenced sample: PBMCs. The CDR3 region is CASSAVGQGASGYTF. Written as DNA, the CDR3 is TGTGCCAGCAGCGCCGTCGGACAGGGGGCCTCTGGCTACACCTTC. Full variable domain (remainder filled in from reference TRBV9 and TRBJ1-2): DSGVTQTPKHLITATGQRVTLRCSPRSGDLSVYWYQQSLDQGLQFLIQYYNGEERAKGNILERFSAQQFPDLHSELNLSSLELGDSALYFCASSAVGQGASGYTFGSGTRLTVV.